The 21 T cell receptor beta chains below all came from one sample that was sequenced in a study of early T cells in non-severe SARS-CoV-2 infection. TCRdb re-called the 5' RACE reads through MiXCR, storing one row per CDR3 protein. The sample yields 70,000 to 90,000 distinct CDR3 sequences, less than 11% seen once. The specimen comprised whole blood, sampled at baseline. The receptors derive from an adult who was a healthcare worker with PCR-confirmed SARS-CoV-2 infection or an uninfected control (not recorded which).

This clonotype has more than one count but fewer than ten. The rearrangement links TRBV10-2 to TRBJ2-1, with D perhaps being TRBD1 or TRBD2 (5 bases each). Germline loops: CDR1 WSHSY, CDR2 SAAADI. The V end lost 2 bases, the J end lost 11 bases, and 13 bases lay between the germline ends. This CDR3 is 13 amino acids long. The CDR3 DNA reads TGCGCCAGCAGTGAGGTCGGGGCGATCCAGCAGTTCTTC. Translated, it gives CASSEVGAIQQFF.

In the case of this clonotype: A much larger clone sits a single nucleotide away, making a read error possible. The chain uses TRBV28 and TRBJ2-3, with 9 bases lining up with TRBD2. The germline V gene encodes CDR1 MDHEN and CDR2 SYDVKM. After removal of 8 bases from V and 2 bases from J, the junction contained 11 bases not matched to a gene. The CDR3 is 16 residues long. The CDR3 DNA reads TGTGCCAGCTGGATTAGCGGGAGCGGGGCCACAGATACGCAGTATTTT. It yields the protein CASWISGSGATDTQYF.

This clonotype was seen more than once but under ten times. The genes are TRBV7-9 and TRBJ2-3; TRBD1 agrees at 9 bases. Germline assignment: CDR1 SEHNR and CDR2 FQNEAQ (reference sequence). This CDR3 comprises 16 residues. Trimming removed 2 bases from V and 6 bases from J; junction bases left unmatched: 9. The CDR3 reads CASSLLWGQGEDTQYF. CDR3 coding DNA: TGTGCCAGCAGCTTACTATGGGGACAGGGTGAGGATACGCAGTATTTT. The whole variable domain, remainder taken from reference TRBV7-9 and TRBJ2-3, is DTGVSQNPRHKITKRGQNVTFRCDPISEHNRLYWYRQTLGQGPEFLTYFQNEAQLEKSRLLSDRFSAERPKGSFSTLEIQRTEQGDSAMYLCASSLLWGQGEDTQYFGPGTRLTVL.

The chain couples TRBV7-2 to TRBJ2-7; 8 positions match TRBD2. The CDR3 length is 16 residues. Germline-derived CDR1 and CDR2 are SGHTA and FQGNSA. V lost 5 bases, J lost 2 bases, and 11 bases stayed unmatched. CDR3 loop: CASSPEQSGLAYEQYF. CDR3 bases: TGTGCCAGCAGCCCAGAACAATCGGGACTAGCCTACGAGCAGTACTTC. The full variable domain, rest sourced from reference TRBV7-2 and TRBJ2-7, is GAGVSQSPSNKVTEKGKDVELRCDPISGHTALYWYRQSLGQGLEFLIYFQGNSAPDKSGLPSDRFSAERTGGSVSTLTIQRTQQEDSAVYLCASSPEQSGLAYEQYFGPGTRLTVT.

This clonotype occurred a few times. The V and J genes are TRBV28 and TRBJ2-2; no reliable D call. Trimming cost V 4 bases and J 1 base, with 13 bases left between them. The CDR3 extends over 16 amino acids. The germline V gene has CDR1 MDHEN and CDR2 SYDVKM. CDR3 residues: CASSSTGVMNTGELFF. CDR3 nucleotides: TGTGCCAGCAGTTCTACCGGTGTAATGAACACCGGGGAGCTGTTTTTT.

This clonotype showed up many times. The chain recombines TRBV2 with TRBJ1-4; D possibly corresponds to TRBD1 (5 bases). This CDR3 has 13 amino acids. V lost 7 bases and J lost 7, with 13 bases in between. Germline V lookup: CDR1 SNHLY, CDR2 FYNNEI. For the CDR3, the DNA is TGTGCCAGCACTGCAGGGACGATTGAAAAACTGTTTTTT. Amino acids: CASTAGTIEKLFF. The whole variable domain, filled in from reference TRBV2 and TRBJ1-4, reads EPEVTQTPSHQVTQMGQEVILRCVPISNHLYFYWYRQILGQKVEFLVSFYNNEISEKSEIFDDQFSVERPDGSNFTLKIRSTKLEDSAMYFCASTAGTIEKLFFGSGTQLSVL.

This clonotype was counted only a few times. The chain recombines TRBV20-1 with TRBJ2-1; 11 bases align to TRBD2. CDR1 is DFQATT, CDR2 SNEGSKA, per germline (reference sequence). CDR3 length: 14 residues. Unmatched junction bases numbered 7, after V lost 4 bases and J lost 8 bases. The CDR3 coding sequence is TGCAGTGCTAACCCGGGACTAGCGGAGGATGAGCAGTTCTTC. It is translated as CSANPGLAEDEQFF.

This rearrangement joins TRBV3-1 to TRBJ2-1, with D perhaps being TRBD1 or TRBD2 (5 bases each). The CDR3 runs to 15 residues. V lost 2 bases and J lost 0, with 8 bases in between. The germline V gene has CDR1 LGHDT and CDR2 YNNKEL (reference sequence). The CDR3 coding sequence is TGTGCCAGCAGCCAATGGGGGATCTCCTACAATGAGCAGTTCTTC. Translating it yields CASSQWGISYNEQFF.

Ten or more counts support this clonotype. The chain recombines TRBV5-4 with TRBJ2-5, with D maybe TRBD2 (6 bases). The CDR3 is 17 residues long. V gave up 4 bases and J gave up 4 bases, with 23 bases separating them. Germline CDR1 reads SGHNT; CDR2 reads YYREEE (reference sequence). CDR3 amino acids: CASSAIIAASSRETQYF. For the CDR3, the DNA is TGTGCCAGCAGCGCGATTATAGCGGCATCCTCGCGAGAGACCCAGTACTTC.

This clonotype has just a few counts. The chain couples TRBV6-5 to TRBJ2-1; no reliable D call. Trimming took 0 bases from V and 4 from J, leaving 13 bases between them. CDR3 length: 16 amino acids. The germline V gene has CDR1 MNHEY and CDR2 SVGAGI. CDR3 loop: CASSYSVSATYNEQFF. The DNA of the CDR3 is TGTGCCAGCAGTTACTCGGTCAGCGCCACTTACAATGAGCAGTTCTTC.

The chain combines TRBV12-3 or TRBV12-4 with TRBJ1-1, with D unresolved. Trimming removed 3 bases from V and 6 bases from J, with 11 bases in between. The CDR3 extends over 13 amino acids. The CDR3 sequence: CASSFGRTSEAFF. The CDR3 coding sequence is TGTGCCAGCAGTTTTGGCCGGACGTCTGAAGCTTTCTTT.

This clonotype was counted between two and nine times. This chain connects TRBV7-2 to TRBJ2-1; 10 bases are shared with TRBD2. This CDR3 region has 16 residues. After removal of 2 bases from V and 7 bases from J, the junction contained 8 bases not matched to a gene. CDR1 is SGHTA and CDR2 is FQGNSA in the germline V gene. DNA for the CDR3: TGTGCCAGCAGCTTACAAGGAAGCGGGAGGGGGAATGAGCAGTTCTTC. As protein: CASSLQGSGRGNEQFF.

This clonotype was seen more than once but under ten times. J is TRBJ2-3 and V is TRBV15, with 7 bases lining up with TRBD2. Germline CDR1 and CDR2: LNHNV and YYDKDF (reference sequence). V lost 5 bases, J lost 3 bases, and 11 bases stayed unmatched. The CDR3 sequence is 16 residues long. CDR3 sequence (DNA): TGTGCCACCAGCGGGACGGGCGGGGGTAGGACAGATACGCAGTATTTT. Translation: CATSGTGGGRTDTQYF.

This clonotype occurred many times. The CDR3 loop reads CATREQGASTEAFF. DNA for the CDR3: TGTGCCACCAGGGAACAGGGGGCCAGCACTGAAGCTTTCTTT. V and J are TRBV6-6 and TRBJ1-1; TRBD1 matches at 9 bases. V lost 10 bases, J lost 4 bases, and 10 bases stayed unmatched. The CDR3 extends over 14 amino acids. From germline, CDR1 is MNHNY and CDR2 SVGAGI (reference sequence).

This clonotype was counted many times. The chain employs TRBV4-1 and TRBJ1-2; D is unclear. Germline V CDR1 and CDR2: MGHRA, YSYEKL. The V gene lost 0 bases and the J gene lost 4 bases, with 9 bases spanning the gap. This CDR3 spans 14 amino acids. Here the CDR3 DNA reads TGCGCCAGCAGCCAAGAGCAGGCCATCTATGGCTACACCTTC. Its protein is CASSQEQAIYGYTF.

There are many counts of this clonotype. The chain employs TRBV27 and TRBJ2-2; the D gene is possibly TRBD2 (6 bases). The CDR3 runs to 14 residues. Germline V gene sequence: CDR1 MNHEY, CDR2 SMNVEV (reference sequence). The V and J ends lost 5 bases and 4 bases respectively, with 11 bases between them. CDR3 coding DNA: TGTGCCAGCAGTCCCCGGGACTTCACCGGGGAGCTGTTTTTT. Residues: CASSPRDFTGELFF.

Here the CDR3 reads CASSPGTSALTDTQYF. As DNA, the CDR3 is TGTGCCAGCAGTCCCGGGACTAGCGCCCTCACAGATACGCAGTATTTT. This rearrangement joins TRBV12-3 or TRBV12-4 to TRBJ2-3; TRBD2 aligns across 10 bases. V shed 5 bases, J shed 2 bases, and the junction held 7 bases outside the gene matches. The CDR3 covers 16 residues.

This clonotype was observed many times. This chain uses TRBV27 with TRBJ2-3; 8 bases map to TRBD1. Germline lookup yields CDR1 MNHEY and CDR2 SMNVEV (reference sequence). There are 16 residues in the CDR3. J lost 3 bases, V lost 3 bases, and 8 bases had no gene match. The CDR3 sequence is CASSFPDRGKTDTQYF. CDR3 in DNA: TGTGCCAGCAGTTTCCCCGACAGGGGCAAAACAGATACGCAGTATTTT.

The chain couples TRBV5-1 to TRBJ1-1; D is uncertain. CDR1 is SGHRS, CDR2 YFSETQ, per germline. The CDR3 covers 13 residues. The V and J ends lost 2 bases and 0 bases respectively, with 5 bases between them. In DNA, the CDR3 is TGCGCCAGCAGCTTCTGGCTGAACACTGAAGCTTTCTTT. Translation gives CASSFWLNTEAFF. Together with reference TRBV5-1 and TRBJ1-1, the CDR3 gives the full variable domain: KAGVTQTPRYLIKTRGQQVTLSCSPISGHRSVSWYQQTPGQGLQFLFEYFSETQRNKGNFPGRFSGRQFSNSRSEMNVSTLELGDSALYLCASSFWLNTEAFFGQGTRLTVV.

This clonotype was seen a handful of times. The chain uses TRBV29-1 and TRBJ2-1, with 7 bases aligning to TRBD1. The CDR3 is 13 amino acids. CDR1 is SQVTM, CDR2 ANQGSEA, per germline. V lost 7 bases and J lost 7; bases outside the gene matches: 10. The CDR3 protein is CSARRGRLNEQFF. The CDR3 DNA follows: TGCAGCGCCCGAAGGGGGCGTCTTAATGAGCAGTTCTTC.

This clonotype has ten or more counts. The rearrangement uses TRBV20-1 and TRBJ1-2; D is perhaps TRBD1 (6 bases). V gave up 6 bases and J gave up 4 bases, with 12 bases separating them. CDR1 and CDR2 from the germline V gene are DFQATT and SNEGSKA (reference sequence). CDR3 size: 12 residues. Here the CDR3 DNA reads TGCAGTGCAAAACAGGGTATCTATGGCTACACCTTC. Translation: CSAKQGIYGYTF.